These T cell receptor beta chains were read from a single sample in a study of blood T cell repertoires in COVID-19. Sequenced by immunoSEQ multiplex PCR; TCRdb stores in-frame clones only, minus some. The repertoire has 200,000 to 250,000 clones, about nine tenths of them found once; the top ten carry 3.5% to 4.5%. Sequenced material: PBMCs or T cells enriched from blood (not recorded which). These receptors originate from a woman aged 40 to 55 with acute COVID-19. Both conserved end residues are trimmed from each CDR3. Each record gives: V gene, clone size, CDR3 protein. Clone size is shown for a subset of rows, as once, few, many or a class of expanded clone.

>TRBV13|-
ASSKGGSGANVLT
>TRBV6-5|-
ASRMGQSSYNEQF
>TRBV12-3/TRBV12-4|few
ASRLSGYGYT
>TRBV20-1|-
SASPSGATNEQF
>TRBV5-6|once
ASSPGTGIGELF
>TRBV5-5|-
ASSSLGGTGELF
>TRBV4-3|-
ASSQLQGDEQF
>TRBV7-9|-
ASITPEGMNTEAF
>TRBV27|-
ASSRDRDYGYT
>TRBV6-5|-
ASSLLTGDFTYEQY
>TRBV29-1|-
SARRTGGGEKLF
>TRBV29-1|-
SVEEWGQGNYGYT
>TRBV2|-
ASSGQISNTEAF
>TRBV9|few
ASSVGRRSQETQY
>TRBV7-9|-
ASSFEGNTIY
>TRBV27|-
ASGQGYGYT
>TRBV10-3|-
AISFGTGANYGYT
>TRBV4-1|-
ASSNRGSSEKLF
>TRBV19|-
ASSIAQGDGYT
>TRBV11-2|-
ASSGGDQPQH
>TRBV19|-
ASSITGGSGYT
>TRBV7-3|-
ASSQSTGRSYNSPLH
>TRBV9|-
ASSVQDSGANVLT
>TRBV5-4|-
ASSLVRGAETEAF
>TRBV19|-
ASSVGHNNYGYT
>TRBV2|-
ASNEGGFDYEQY
>TRBV19|once
ASGPGRGEKLF
>TRBV18|-
ASSPRGLAGNNEQF
>TRBV6-1|-
ASSESGRHGAEAF
>TRBV12-3/TRBV12-4|-
ASRSTATGVPY
>TRBV14|-
ASSQGTSGGYEQY
>TRBV10-3|-
AISESMRGSPKNYGYT